This TCR beta chain was found in a study of response to subunit inactivated influenza vaccine. Study results and limitations: Few new T cells, the authors suggested, are recruited by each seasonal influenza vaccination.

This clonotype was detected only a few times. Its antigen is not identified. V lost 0 bases, J lost 9 bases, and 19 bases lay in between. This CDR3 region has 16 residues. The germline gives CDR1 LGHNA, CDR2 YNFKEQ. TCRdb passed the RT-PCR reads through MiXCR, listing each CDR3 protein once. The sample has around 570,000 distinct CDR3 sequences, 7.5% to 8.5% seen once. The specimen comprised PBMCs from blood, sampled 23 to 25 months after vaccination. The sequence was collected from a man between 50 and 70 years old who received an inactivated influenza vaccine. This rearrangement joins TRBV4-2 to TRBJ2-3; D uncertain. CDR3 coding DNA: TGTGCCAGCAGCCAAGAAACGTCGGGCCGAGTAGGGACGCAGTATTTT. Residues: CASSQETSGRVGTQYF.